This record concerns one TCR beta chain sequence. This sample was included in a study of blood T cell repertoires in COVID-19. Whole-study context: Whether acute or convalescent, the COVID-19 samples came from the United States, Italy and Spain.

V dropped 3 bases and J dropped 5; count of bases not matched to a gene: 7. CDR3 length: 15 amino acids. Germline-derived CDR1 and CDR2 are LNHDA and SQIVND (reference sequence). Original handling: Amplifying reference gene primers gave estimates of nucleated cell counts. The table came from immunoSEQ multiplex PCR; TCRdb's copy has only in-frame clones and leaves some out. From that table come the V and J calls and clone size; the DNA was used to work out D and trimming. Among about 45,000 clones listed, 90% were seen once. The sample consisted of peripheral blood. This receptor was identified in a human donor in a cohort sampled during active COVID-19. The genes are TRBV19 and TRBJ2-4; the match to TRBD2 covers 7 bases. CDR3 nucleotides: TGTGCCAGTAGTATGGGGAGGGGTGTTCAAAACATTCAGTACTTC. This encodes CASSMGRGVQNIQYF. The full variable domain, with the rest looked up from reference TRBV19 and TRBJ2-4, is DGGITQSPKYLFRKEGQNVTLSCEQNLNHDAMYWYRQDPGQGLRLIYYSQIVNDFQKGDIAEGYSVSREKKESFPLTVTSAQKNPTAFYLCASSMGRGVQNIQYFGAGTRLSVL.